Given below is one T cell receptor (beta chain) in context. The antigen remains undetermined. At the DNA level, this CDR3 is encoded by other sequences in the same sample as well. These data come from a study of OX40 agonist ivuxolimab in advanced cancers. About the research overall: At 82.7% male, the cohort had a mean age of 60 years, ranging from about 20 to 79. Findings and caveats of the study: Antigen specificity remained undetermined for the expanded peripheral T cells. A proportion of nonresponders additionally exhibited low normalized T-cell clonal expansion.

Produced via immunoSEQ multiplex PCR; TCRdb's table is partial and in-frame only. The data contain about 53,000 clones, 80% to 85% of them singletons. The TCR was taken from an adult with an advanced solid tumor such as melanoma, head and neck, liver or kidney cancer. Specimen: CD4+ or CD8+ T cells sorted from blood, collected in a trial of the OX40 agonist ivuxolimab.

The CDR3 loop is CASSLHTDTQYF. As DNA, the CDR3 is TGTGCCAGCAGCTTACACACAGATACGCAGTATTTT. The chain combines TRBV11-3 with TRBJ2-3, with D uncertain. Germline V gene data show CDR1 as SGHNT and CDR2 as YENEEA. The ends were cut back, 2 bases at V and 2 bases at J, with 2 bases in the middle. This CDR3 has 12 residues.